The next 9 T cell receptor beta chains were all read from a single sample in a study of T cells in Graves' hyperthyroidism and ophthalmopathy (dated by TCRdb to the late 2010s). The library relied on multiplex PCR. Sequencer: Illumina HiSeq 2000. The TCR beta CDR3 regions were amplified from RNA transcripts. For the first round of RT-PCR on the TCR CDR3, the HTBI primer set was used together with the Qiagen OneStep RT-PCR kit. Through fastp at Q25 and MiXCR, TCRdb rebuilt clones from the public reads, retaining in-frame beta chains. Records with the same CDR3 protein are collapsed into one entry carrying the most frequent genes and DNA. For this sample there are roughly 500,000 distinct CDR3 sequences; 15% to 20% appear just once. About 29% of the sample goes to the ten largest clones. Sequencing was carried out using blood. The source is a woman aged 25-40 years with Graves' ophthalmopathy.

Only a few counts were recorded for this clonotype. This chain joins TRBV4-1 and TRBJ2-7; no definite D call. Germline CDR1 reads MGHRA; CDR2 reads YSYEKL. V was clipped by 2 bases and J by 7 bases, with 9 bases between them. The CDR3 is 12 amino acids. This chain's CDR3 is CASSQPLGEQYF. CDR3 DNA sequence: TGCGCCAGCAGCCAACCACTGGGGGAGCAGTACTTC.

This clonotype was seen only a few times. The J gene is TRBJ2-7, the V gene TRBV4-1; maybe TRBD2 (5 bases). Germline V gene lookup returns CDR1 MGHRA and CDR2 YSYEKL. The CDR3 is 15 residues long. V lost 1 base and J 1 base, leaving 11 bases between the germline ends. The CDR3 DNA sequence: TGCGCCAGCAGCCAAGGGGTCGGGAAGTCCTACGAGCAGTACTTC. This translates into CASSQGVGKSYEQYF.

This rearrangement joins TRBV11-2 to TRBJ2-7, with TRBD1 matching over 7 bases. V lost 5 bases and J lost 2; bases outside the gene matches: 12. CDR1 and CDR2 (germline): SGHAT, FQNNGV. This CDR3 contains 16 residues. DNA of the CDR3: TGTGCCAGCAGCCCGACGGGACAGCAGACTACCTACGAGCAGTACTTC. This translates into CASSPTGQQTTYEQYF.

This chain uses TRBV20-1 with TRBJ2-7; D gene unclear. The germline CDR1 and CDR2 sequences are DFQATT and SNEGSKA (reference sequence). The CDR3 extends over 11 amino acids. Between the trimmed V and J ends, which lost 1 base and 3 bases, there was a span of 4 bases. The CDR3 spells CSARVRYEQYF. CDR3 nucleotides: TGCAGTGCTAGAGTTCGCTACGAGCAGTACTTC.

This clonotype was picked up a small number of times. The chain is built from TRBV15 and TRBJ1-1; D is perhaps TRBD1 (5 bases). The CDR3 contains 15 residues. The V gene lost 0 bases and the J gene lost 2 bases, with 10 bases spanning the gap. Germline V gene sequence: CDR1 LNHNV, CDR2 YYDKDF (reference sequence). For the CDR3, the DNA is TGTGCCACCAGCAGAGATCTGACAGCCAACACTGAAGCTTTCTTT. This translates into CATSRDLTANTEAFF.

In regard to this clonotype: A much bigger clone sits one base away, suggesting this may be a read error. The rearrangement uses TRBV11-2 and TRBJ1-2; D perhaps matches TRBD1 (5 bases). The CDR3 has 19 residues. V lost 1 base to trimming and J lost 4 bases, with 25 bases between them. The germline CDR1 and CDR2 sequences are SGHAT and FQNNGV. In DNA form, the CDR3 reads TGTGCCAGCAGCTTAGCCCCCAGAGGACGTCCCGGGACTGGCTATGGCTACACCTTC. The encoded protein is CASSLAPRGRPGTGYGYTF.

The CDR3 DNA sequence: TGTGCCAGCAGCCATGCCGGGACAGCTAACTATGGCTACACCTTC. Translating it yields CASSHAGTANYGYTF. This chain uses TRBV14 with TRBJ1-2, with TRBD1 matching over 7 bases. V lost 3 bases, J lost 0 bases, and 4 bases stayed unmatched. The CDR3 length is 15 residues. Germline loops: CDR1 SGHDN, CDR2 FVKESK.

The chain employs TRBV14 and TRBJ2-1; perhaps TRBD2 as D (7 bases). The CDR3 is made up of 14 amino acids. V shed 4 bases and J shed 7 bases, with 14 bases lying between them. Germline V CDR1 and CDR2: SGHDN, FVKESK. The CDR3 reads CASSLGGARNEQFF. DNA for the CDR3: TGTGCCAGCAGCCTGGGGGGGGCGCGGAATGAGCAGTTCTTC.

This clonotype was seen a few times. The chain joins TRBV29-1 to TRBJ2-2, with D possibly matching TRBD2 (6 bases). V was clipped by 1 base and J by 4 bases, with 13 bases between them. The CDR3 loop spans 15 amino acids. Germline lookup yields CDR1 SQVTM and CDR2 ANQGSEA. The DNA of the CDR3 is TGCAGCGTTGAAGTTCGGGGGAGGACCACCGGGGAGCTGTTTTTT. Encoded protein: CSVEVRGRTTGELFF.